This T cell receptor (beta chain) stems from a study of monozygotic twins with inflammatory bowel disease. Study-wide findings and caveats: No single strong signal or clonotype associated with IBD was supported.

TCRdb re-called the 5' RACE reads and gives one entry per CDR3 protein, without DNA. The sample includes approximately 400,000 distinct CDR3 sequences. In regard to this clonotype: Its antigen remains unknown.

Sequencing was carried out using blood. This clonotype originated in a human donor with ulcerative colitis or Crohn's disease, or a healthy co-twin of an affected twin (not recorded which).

CDR3 loop: CASSQGGLLHEQYF. V usage is TRBV4-1 and J usage is TRBJ2-7. The germline V gene encodes CDR1 MGHRA and CDR2 YSYEKL. The CDR3 contains 14 residues.